The 8 T cell receptor beta chains reported below all come from one sample, sequenced in a study of shared clonotypes between healthy human individuals. Here immunoSEQ multiplex PCR was the method, and the copy in TCRdb shows in-frame clones only, minus some. Here the sample spans some 2,500,000 clones, about nine tenths being singletons. Source material: naive CD4+ T cells from PBMCs. Described subset: CD45RA+ positively selected. These receptors were taken from a man between 18 and 29 years old in good health. Some clones in this sample may be carry-over from other donors' samples.

As for this clone: The identical CDR3 is also encoded by other nucleotide sequences in the sample. The chain combines TRBV6-5 with TRBJ1-2, with D uncertain. The ends were cut back, 0 bases at V and 8 bases at J, with 7 bases in the middle. Germline values: CDR1 MNHEY, CDR2 SVGAGI. CDR3 length: 12 residues. The CDR3: CASSYSAGGYTF. The CDR3 DNA sequence: TGTGCCAGCAGTTACTCTGCTGGCGGCTACACCTTC.

This clone was seen just once. The V call is TRBV25-1, the J call TRBJ2-3, with D unresolved. Germline assignment: CDR1 MGHDK and CDR2 SYGVNS. This CDR3 region has 13 residues. Trimming removed 0 bases at V and 6 bases at J, with 7 bases between. CDR3: CASSEYFVDTQYF. The CDR3 nucleotides are TGTGCCAGCAGTGAATATTTTGTGGATACGCAGTATTTT.

This chain uses TRBV29-1 with TRBJ2-3, with D tentatively TRBD1 or TRBD2 (5 bases each). The length of the CDR3 is 13 residues. V was pared by 5 bases and J by 4 bases, with 13 bases between. The germline CDR1 and CDR2 sequences are SQVTM and ANQGSEA. The CDR3 protein is CSVRGPRADTQYF. As DNA, the CDR3 is TGCAGCGTTAGGGGACCTCGGGCAGATACGCAGTATTTT.

This clone has only a few counts. This chain connects TRBV18 to TRBJ1-5; no reliable D call. Germline V gene lookup returns CDR1 KGHSH and CDR2 LQKENI. CDR3 length equals 14 residues. V lost 3 bases and J lost 5, with 11 bases in between. The CDR3 DNA is TGTGCCAGCTCACCGCTAGGGAGGGATCAGCCCCAGCATTTT. This codes for CASSPLGRDQPQHF.

This rearrangement joins TRBV18 to TRBJ2-7; tentative D call: TRBD2 (6 bases). The CDR3 consists of 14 residues. V lost 2 bases to trimming and J lost 4 bases, with 12 bases between them. In germline, CDR1 is KGHSH, CDR2 LQKENI. CDR3 loop: CASSPGTEGYEQYF. In nucleotides, the CDR3 is TGTGCCAGCTCACCAGGGACGGAGGGTTACGAGCAGTACTTC.

Of note for this clone: The junction does not match germline at one end; this may be a read error. The V gene is TRBV7-2, the J gene TRBJ2-2; D is uncertain. The CDR3 has 16 amino acids. Per the germline V gene, CDR1 is SGHTA and CDR2 is FQGNSA. The CDR3 nucleotides are TGTGCCAGCAACTTAAATTCACTATATAACACCGGGGAGCTGTTTTTT. It encodes CASNLNSLYNTGELFF.

V and J are TRBV9 and TRBJ2-6; D unresolved. Per germline, CDR1 SGDLS and CDR2 YYNGEE. V was cut by 2 bases and J by 2 bases, with 8 bases left in between. There are 15 residues in the CDR3. The CDR3 coding sequence is TGTGCCAGCAGCGTGAATTACGCTGGGGCCAACGTCCTGACTTTC. Translation: CASSVNYAGANVLTF.

V usage is TRBV28 and J usage is TRBJ2-7; TRBD1 agrees at 7 bases. Looked up from germline, CDR1 is MDHEN and CDR2 is SYDVKM. The CDR3 extends over 16 amino acids. The V and J ends lost 6 bases and 0 bases, in that order; junction bases with no gene match: 11. The CDR3 DNA sequence: TGTGCCAGCAGCCCAGCGGACAGGCGTCCCTCCTACGAGCAGTACTTC. Translated: CASSPADRRPSYEQYF. Variable domain in full (rest from reference TRBV28 and TRBJ2-7): DVKVTQSSRYLVKRTGEKVFLECVQDMDHENMFWYRQDPGLGLRLIYFSYDVKMKEKGDIPEGYSVSREKKERFSLILESASTNQTSMYLCASSPADRRPSYEQYFGPGTRLTVT.